This TCR beta chain was captured in a study of control samples from healthy donors and cancer patients. Profiling relied on immunoSEQ multiplex PCR, and the TCRdb table lists in-frame clones only, not all of them. The table shows more than 110,000 clones, with more than 90% occurring only once. V lost 5 bases, J lost 1 base, and 4 bases stayed unmatched. CDR1 and CDR2 (germline): SGHAT, FQNNGV. CDR3 length: 15 residues. The V gene is TRBV11-2, the J gene TRBJ2-2; 7 bases fit TRBD1. The origin of this receptor is a man in his thirties or forties in good health. The sample was blood. The CDR3 DNA is TGTGCCAGCAGCCCCTGGGACAGGAACACCGGGGAGCTGTTTTTT. Translating it yields CASSPWDRNTGELFF.